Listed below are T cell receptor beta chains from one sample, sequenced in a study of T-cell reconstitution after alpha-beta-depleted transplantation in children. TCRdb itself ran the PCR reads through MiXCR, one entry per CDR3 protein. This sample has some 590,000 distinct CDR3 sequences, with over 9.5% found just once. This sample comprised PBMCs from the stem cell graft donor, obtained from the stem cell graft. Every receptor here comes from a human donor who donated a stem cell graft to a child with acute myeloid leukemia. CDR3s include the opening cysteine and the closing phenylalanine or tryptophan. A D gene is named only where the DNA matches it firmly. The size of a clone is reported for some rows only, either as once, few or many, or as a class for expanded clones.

CDR3 protein: CASSLELAGGPNEQFF
CDR3 DNA: TGTGCCAGCAGTTTAGAACTAGCGGGAGGGCCTAATGAGCAGTTCTTC
clone size: NA
D gene: TRBD2
V gene: TRBV12-3/TRBV12-4
J gene: TRBJ2-1

CDR3 protein: CASSQNFGEQFF
CDR3 DNA: TGTGCCAGCAGCCAAAATTTCGGTGAGCAGTTCTTC
clone size: NA
D gene: NA
V gene: TRBV7-2
J gene: TRBJ2-1

CDR3 protein: CASSAAGSGFQETQYF
CDR3 DNA: TGTGCCAGCAGCGCAGCGGGTAGCGGCTTCCAAGAGACCCAGTACTTC
clone size: few
D gene: NA
V gene: TRBV7-2
J gene: TRBJ2-5

CDR3 protein: CSATKDLGPSYEQYF
CDR3 DNA: TGCAGTGCCACCAAGGACCTTGGGCCCTCCTACGAGCAGTACTTC
clone size: few
D gene: NA
V gene: TRBV20-1
J gene: TRBJ2-7

CDR3 protein: CASSTILAGRTDTQYF
CDR3 DNA: TGCGCCAGCAGCACCATACTAGCGGGTCGCACAGATACGCAGTATTTT
clone size: NA
D gene: TRBD2
V gene: TRBV5-1
J gene: TRBJ2-3

CDR3 protein: CASSSGHQTYEQYF
CDR3 DNA: TGTGCCAGCAGCTCGGGACACCAGACCTACGAGCAGTACTTC
clone size: few
D gene: NA
V gene: TRBV9
J gene: TRBJ2-7

CDR3 protein: CASSRTGERTEAFF
CDR3 DNA: TGTGCCAGCAGTCGTACAGGGGAGAGGACTGAAGCTTTCTTT
clone size: many
D gene: TRBD1
V gene: TRBV6-5
J gene: TRBJ1-1

CDR3 protein: CASSYSRSRSQLNTEAFF
CDR3 DNA: TGTGCCAGCAGTTACTCGAGAAGTCGGTCTCAACTGAACACTGAAGCTTTCTTT
clone size: many
D gene: NA
V gene: TRBV6-2/TRBV6-3
J gene: TRBJ1-1

CDR3 protein: CASSLGWPGSDEQYF
CDR3 DNA: TGTGCCAGCAGCTTAGGGTGGCCGGGCTCGGACGAGCAGTACTTC
clone size: few
D gene: NA
V gene: TRBV7-2
J gene: TRBJ2-7

CDR3 protein: CASSLWGSQNTEAFF
CDR3 DNA: TGCGCCAGCAGCTTGTGGGGAAGTCAGAACACTGAAGCTTTCTTT
clone size: NA
D gene: NA
V gene: TRBV5-1
J gene: TRBJ1-1

CDR3 protein: CASSSSGQMNYGYTF
CDR3 DNA: TGTGCCAGCAGTAGTAGCGGACAGATGAACTATGGCTACACCTTC
clone size: NA
D gene: NA
V gene: TRBV25-1
J gene: TRBJ1-2

CDR3 protein: CASSQLGGNEQFF
CDR3 DNA: TGTGCCAGCAGCCAACTAGGGGGCAATGAGCAGTTCTTC
clone size: many
D gene: NA
V gene: TRBV3-1
J gene: TRBJ2-1

CDR3 protein: CATRAGGPTDTQYF
CDR3 DNA: TGTGCCACCAGGGCGGGAGGGCCCACAGATACGCAGTATTTT
clone size: NA
D gene: TRBD2
V gene: TRBV15
J gene: TRBJ2-3

CDR3 protein: CASSLAAGSPDEQYF
CDR3 DNA: TGCGCCAGCAGCTTGGCTGCCGGGAGTCCGGATGAGCAGTACTTC
clone size: NA
D gene: NA
V gene: TRBV5-1
J gene: TRBJ2-7

CDR3 protein: CASSPPVGAREKRFF
CDR3 DNA: TGTGCCAGCTCACCACCCGTCGGGGCAAGGGAAAAACGGTTTTTT
clone size: few
D gene: NA
V gene: TRBV18
J gene: TRBJ1-4

CDR3 protein: CASALTGVSNQPQHF
CDR3 DNA: TGTGCCAGCGCCCTGACAGGAGTTAGCAATCAGCCCCAGCATTTT
clone size: many
D gene: NA
V gene: TRBV28
J gene: TRBJ1-5

CDR3 protein: CASSPQTPNANSPLHF
CDR3 DNA: TGTGCCAGCAGCCCCCAGACGCCCAATGCGAATTCACCCCTCCACTTT
clone size: few
D gene: NA
V gene: TRBV2
J gene: TRBJ1-6

CDR3 protein: CASSLVRRPSGYNEQFF
CDR3 DNA: TGCGCCAGCAGCTTGGTGCGGAGGCCATCGGGCTACAATGAGCAGTTCTTC
clone size: NA
D gene: NA
V gene: TRBV5-1
J gene: TRBJ2-1

CDR3 protein: CASSSLDRGRYEQYF
CDR3 DNA: TGTGCCAGCAGCTCTCTGGACAGGGGTCGGTACGAGCAGTACTTC
clone size: NA
D gene: TRBD1
V gene: TRBV7-9
J gene: TRBJ2-7

CDR3 protein: CASSQDPGSGEQYF
CDR3 DNA: TGCGCCAGCAGCCAAGATCCGGGCTCGGGGGAGCAGTACTTC
clone size: once
D gene: NA
V gene: TRBV4-3
J gene: TRBJ2-7

CDR3 protein: CASSQRGQGARNEQFF
CDR3 DNA: TGTGCCAGCAGCCAAAGGGGACAGGGGGCGAGAAATGAGCAGTTCTTC
clone size: few
D gene: TRBD1
V gene: TRBV3-1
J gene: TRBJ2-1

CDR3 protein: CASSLAGGDSPLHF
CDR3 DNA: TGTGCCAGCAGCTTAGCAGGGGGAGATTCACCCCTCCACTTT
clone size: many
D gene: NA
V gene: TRBV7-9
J gene: TRBJ1-6

CDR3 protein: CSARLASGGRNEQFF
CDR3 DNA: TGCAGTGCTAGGCTGGCTAGCGGGGGGCGGAATGAGCAGTTCTTC
clone size: many
D gene: TRBD2
V gene: TRBV20-1
J gene: TRBJ2-1

CDR3 protein: CASSVPQGAREQYF
CDR3 DNA: TGTGCCAGCTCGGTCCCACAGGGGGCCCGCGAGCAGTACTTC
clone size: few
D gene: TRBD1
V gene: TRBV12-3/TRBV12-4
J gene: TRBJ2-7

CDR3 protein: CASSLLERISEQYF
CDR3 DNA: TGTGCCAGCAGCCTCTTAGAACGAATCAGCGAGCAGTACTTC
clone size: NA
D gene: NA
V gene: TRBV11-2
J gene: TRBJ2-7

CDR3 protein: CASSKYNEQFF
CDR3 DNA: TGTGCCAGCAGCAAATACAATGAGCAGTTCTTC
clone size: many
D gene: NA
V gene: TRBV6-5
J gene: TRBJ2-1

CDR3 protein: CSASPGTSGSRGEQLF
CDR3 DNA: TGCAGTGCTAGCCCCGGGACTAGCGGGAGTAGGGGTGAGCAGCTCTTC
clone size: NA
D gene: TRBD2
V gene: TRBV20-1
J gene: TRBJ2-1